The 18 T cell receptor beta chains given below trace back to one sample, sequenced in a study of OX40 agonist ivuxolimab in advanced cancers. Method: immunoSEQ multiplex PCR; TCRdb's copy keeps in-frame clones and lacks some. The sample shows about 70,000 clones, around 90% of them seen only once. The sample was CD4+ or CD8+ T cells sorted from blood, taken in a trial of the OX40 agonist ivuxolimab. These receptor sequences come from an adult with an advanced solid tumor such as melanoma, head and neck, liver or kidney cancer.

The rearrangement joins TRBV6-5 to TRBJ2-3, with 8 positions matching TRBD2. The CDR3 is made up of 16 amino acids. The germline gives CDR1 MNHEY, CDR2 SVGAGI. Trimming took 4 bases from V and 4 from J; bases not matched to a gene: 10. The CDR3 loop is CASSWAGGGSSDTQYF. The CDR3 region has the DNA TGTGCCAGCAGTTGGGCGGGCGGGGGGAGTTCAGATACGCAGTATTTT.

V is TRBV12-5 and J is TRBJ2-5, with D tentatively TRBD1 (6 bases). CDR1 LGHNT and CDR2 FRNRAP come from the germline V gene. The CDR3 is made up of 13 amino acids. Trimming shortened V by 6 bases and J by 1 base, and 9 bases separated the two germline ends. The CDR3 sequence is CASGWTVQETQYF. For the CDR3, the DNA is TGTGCTAGTGGCTGGACAGTCCAAGAGACCCAGTACTTC.

This clone showed up just once. DNA for the CDR3: TGTGCCAGCAGCTTGGGAGTTTACACTGAAGCTTTCTTT. Protein product: CASSLGVYTEAFF. The chain combines TRBV5-6 with TRBJ1-1; unclear D gene. This CDR3 comprises 13 residues. Germline V CDR1 and CDR2: SGHDT, YYEEEE. The germline V and J ends were trimmed by 0 bases and 3 bases, with 6 bases remaining between them.

This chain links TRBV2 with TRBJ1-5; 10 bases agree with TRBD1. The V segment lost 6 bases and the J segment 3 bases; nucleotides outside the gene matches: 5. Germline CDR1 reads SNHLY; CDR2 reads FYNNEI. The CDR3 contains 15 residues. The CDR3 sequence is CASRSGTGVNQPQHF. For the CDR3, the DNA is TGTGCCAGCAGATCCGGGACAGGGGTCAATCAGCCCCAGCATTTT.

The genes are TRBV7-9 and TRBJ1-1; 10 nucleotides line up with TRBD1. The germline gives CDR1 SEHNR, CDR2 FQNEAQ (reference sequence). The CDR3 runs 15 residues. Trimming removed 4 bases from V and 1 base from J; junction bases left unmatched: 3. The CDR3 DNA follows: TGTGCCAGCAGCTCGCGACAGGGGGCGAACACTGAAGCTTTCTTT. Protein sequence: CASSSRQGANTEAFF.

The chain employs TRBV19 and TRBJ2-1; D not certain. The CDR3 covers 13 residues. Germline CDR1 and CDR2: LNHDA and SQIVND (reference sequence). V shed 1 base and J shed 7 bases, with 8 bases lying between them. The CDR3 DNA follows: TGTGCCAGTAGTATAGCTTTCGGTAATGAGCAGTTCTTC. Translated, it gives CASSIAFGNEQFF.

The chain combines TRBV19 with TRBJ2-7, with a tentative D call TRBD1 (5 bases). This CDR3 has 13 residues. Between the trimmed V and J ends, which lost 2 bases and 4 bases, there was a span of 9 bases. Germline V CDR1 and CDR2: LNHDA, SQIVND (reference sequence). In DNA form, the CDR3 reads TGTGCCAGTAGTATAAGCAGGGTGTACGAGCAGTACTTC. It specifies CASSISRVYEQYF.

This chain's CDR3 is CSVEWETQYF. CDR3 in DNA: TGCAGCGTTGAGTGGGAGACCCAGTACTTC. The V call is TRBV29-1, the J call TRBJ2-5; D is ambiguous. CDR1 is SQVTM, CDR2 ANQGSEA, per germline. CDR3 length equals 10 residues. Trimming removed 3 bases at V and 5 bases at J, with 4 bases between.

The chain combines TRBV6-1 with TRBJ2-7; no clear D gene. This CDR3 spans 15 amino acids. Per germline, CDR1 MNHNS and CDR2 SASEGT. Trimming cost V 4 bases and J 0 bases, with 13 bases left between them. CDR3 nucleotide sequence: TGTGCCAGCAGTGCTAGGGTGGCAGACTCCTACGAGCAGTACTTC. Translated, it gives CASSARVADSYEQYF.

In DNA form, the CDR3 reads TGCGCCAGCAGCGGACTAGCGGGGGGTGGAAATGAGCAGTTCTTC. It encodes CASSGLAGGGNEQFF. This chain joins TRBV5-1 and TRBJ2-1, with 14 bases matching TRBD2. CDR1 is SGHRS, CDR2 YFSETQ, per germline. The CDR3 covers 15 residues. V trimming: 4 bases; J trimming: 7 bases; junction bases outside the gene matches: 4.

This clone came up once. V gene TRBV7-9 combines with J gene TRBJ2-1, with 10 bases matching TRBD2. The J segment lost 2 bases and the V segment lost 5 bases, leaving 9 bases of the junction unmatched. The CDR3 is 17 amino acids. Germline lookup yields CDR1 SEHNR and CDR2 FQNEAQ (reference sequence). This CDR3 is CASSPRWGTSAYNEQFF. The CDR3, as DNA: TGTGCCAGCAGCCCCCGCTGGGGGACTAGCGCCTACAATGAGCAGTTCTTC.

The rearrangement links TRBV27 to TRBJ1-2, with 10 bases identical to TRBD1. This CDR3 contains 18 residues. V gave up 6 bases and J gave up 6 bases; unmatched junction bases: 19. The germline V gene has CDR1 MNHEY and CDR2 SMNVEV (reference sequence). The CDR3 DNA sequence: TGTGCCAGCAGCCCCTTACGCGGGACAGGGGAACGGGGCCATGGCTACACCTTC. Residues: CASSPLRGTGERGHGYTF.

This chain connects TRBV13 to TRBJ1-1; 11 nucleotides line up with TRBD1. There are 14 residues in the CDR3. Germline V CDR1 and CDR2: PRHDT, FYEKMQ (reference sequence). The V and J ends lost 2 bases and 13 bases, in that order; junction bases with no gene match: 9. CDR3 coding DNA: TGTGCCAGCAGCTTAATCCCCGGGACAGGGGGTGATTTCTTT. As protein: CASSLIPGTGGDFF.

This sequence joins TRBV29-1 and TRBJ1-1, with a possible D match to TRBD1 (5 bases). Deletions cut 6 bases from V and 10 bases from J, with 18 bases between. The germline V gene encodes CDR1 SQVTM and CDR2 ANQGSEA. CDR3 length: 12 amino acids. CDR3 residues: CSVPWGGKGAFF. CDR3 nucleotides: TGCAGCGTCCCCTGGGGGGGGAAGGGAGCTTTCTTT.

This rearrangement joins TRBV7-9 to TRBJ2-7, with 8 bases aligning to TRBD1. Germline CDR1 reads SEHNR; CDR2 reads FQNEAQ (reference sequence). The CDR3 totals 14 residues. The junction had 6 bases not matched to a gene; V was cut back by 2 bases and J by 6 bases. DNA for the CDR3: TGTGCCAGCAGCTTACAGGGGGCGGTCGGCGAGCAGTACTTC. Translating it yields CASSLQGAVGEQYF.

J is TRBJ1-2 and V is TRBV5-1, with 8 bases identical to TRBD1. Losses at the gene ends were 2 bases for V and 8 bases for J; bases not matched to a gene: 11. The V gene's germline CDR1 is SGHRS and CDR2 YFSETQ. CDR3 length: 15 amino acids. The CDR3 sequence is CASSLGQGNVWGYTF. Here the CDR3 DNA reads TGCGCCAGCAGCTTAGGACAGGGAAATGTCTGGGGCTACACCTTC.

V is TRBV5-1 and J is TRBJ2-1; 9 bases match TRBD1. V was pared by 5 bases and J by 8 bases, with 2 bases of the junction left unmatched. The length of the CDR3 is 12 residues. Germline CDR1 reads SGHRS; CDR2 reads YFSETQ. CDR3 in amino acids: CASRRQGDEQFF. The CDR3 coding sequence is TGCGCCAGCAGAAGACAGGGGGATGAGCAGTTCTTC.

V and J are TRBV6-5 and TRBJ2-7; 9 positions match TRBD1. The CDR3 totals 16 residues. CDR1 is MNHEY, CDR2 SVGAGI, per germline. J gave up 2 bases and V 2 bases, and 7 bases lay outside the gene matches. As DNA, the CDR3 is TGTGCCAGCAGTTACGCCCGGACAGGGGCGGCCTACGAGCAGTACTTC. Translating gives CASSYARTGAAYEQYF.